A single sample gave rise to the 8 T cell receptor beta chains below, sequenced in a study of cytomegalovirus exposure and HLA in healthy donors. Clones were read by immunoSEQ multiplex PCR, and TCRdb kept only the in-frame ones, dropping some. The sample lists 200,000 to 250,000 clones; 75% to 95% were seen once. Sequencing was done on a sample of PBMCs. The receptors derive from a woman in her late teens or twenties in good health and CMV-seronegative.

This clone was recorded only once. This rearrangement joins TRBV11-2 to TRBJ1-1; 7 bases agree with TRBD1. J lost 0 bases, V lost 1 base, and 5 bases had no gene match. The CDR3 has 16 residues. Germline loops: CDR1 SGHAT, CDR2 FQNNGV. The CDR3 sequence is CASSLGDRPMNTEAFF. The CDR3 DNA sequence: TGTGCCAGCAGCTTAGGGGACAGACCAATGAACACTGAAGCTTTCTTT.

The chain employs TRBV2 and TRBJ2-1, with 8 nucleotides matching TRBD2. CDR1 and CDR2 (germline): SNHLY, FYNNEI. There are 14 residues in the CDR3. Trimming cost V 8 bases and J 6 bases; bases outside gene matches: 9. CDR3 nucleotide sequence: TGTGCCAGCTCCGGGACTAGAAGTCCCAATGAGCAGTTCTTC. Translated: CASSGTRSPNEQFF. Complete variable domain (other parts from reference TRBV2 and TRBJ2-1): EPEVTQTPSHQVTQMGQEVILRCVPISNHLYFYWYRQILGQKVEFLVSFYNNEISEKSEIFDDQFSVERPDGSNFTLKIRSTKLEDSAMYFCASSGTRSPNEQFFGPGTRLTVL.

The chain uses TRBV6-1 and TRBJ1-2; 8 nucleotides align to TRBD1. Looked up from germline, CDR1 is MNHNS and CDR2 is SASEGT. The junction had 8 bases not matched to a gene; V was cut back by 5 bases and J by 3 bases. This CDR3 region has 15 residues. The CDR3 here is CASSPQGGRDYGYTF. The CDR3, as DNA: TGTGCCAGCAGTCCACAGGGGGGGCGTGACTATGGCTACACCTTC.

The V gene is TRBV10-2, the J gene TRBJ1-4; D is uncertain. In germline, CDR1 is WSHSY, CDR2 SAAADI. This CDR3 is 14 amino acids long. The V end was cut by 1 base, the J end by 10 bases, with 13 bases between. The CDR3 sequence is CASSEFHYSGKLFF. The CDR3 DNA reads as TGCGCCAGCAGTGAGTTCCATTACTCGGGAAAACTGTTTTTT.

V usage is TRBV10-1 and J usage is TRBJ1-5, with a weak D call TRBD1 (5 bases). The CDR3 runs 16 residues. Trimming stripped 0 bases from V and 6 bases from J, with 15 bases between. The germline V gene has CDR1 WNHNN and CDR2 SYGVQD (reference sequence). CDR3 sequence reads: CASSESAGPGGQPQHF. Written as DNA, the CDR3 is TGCGCCAGCAGTGAGTCTGCGGGACCCGGGGGTCAGCCCCAGCATTTT.

The chain carries TRBV25-1 and TRBJ2-7; tentative D call: TRBD2 (5 bases). CDR1 is MGHDK and CDR2 is SYGVNS in the germline V gene. Trimming stripped 8 bases from V and 4 bases from J, with 15 bases between. The CDR3 has 13 residues. The CDR3 protein is CASLNAGGYEQYF. Here the CDR3 DNA reads TGTGCCAGCTTGAACGCGGGCGGGTACGAGCAGTACTTC.

The chain carries TRBV30 and TRBJ1-1; D call uncertain. This CDR3 has 13 residues. CDR1 and CDR2 from the germline V gene are GTSNPN and SVGIG (reference sequence). The V and J ends lost 5 bases and 0 bases respectively, with 10 bases between them. DNA of the CDR3: TGTGCCTGGGCGGAGGAAGTGAACACTGAAGCTTTCTTT. Translating it yields CAWAEEVNTEAFF.

V gene TRBV5-8 combines with J gene TRBJ2-3, with a tentative D call TRBD2 (6 bases). The CDR3 has 14 amino acids. Between the trimmed V and J ends, which lost 6 bases and 0 bases, there was a span of 11 bases. Germline V gives CDR1 SGHTS, CDR2 YDEGEE. The CDR3 loop is CASTGGISTDTQYF. The CDR3 DNA reads TGTGCCAGCACAGGAGGGATAAGCACAGATACGCAGTATTTT.